Below, one TCR beta chain is given with its context. No antigen is known for it. These data belong to a study of beta chain features in type 1 diabetes. Study-wide context: The examined sorted cells totaled over 85,000,000 across samples.

Study outcomes and limitations: Shorter TCRB CDR3s, moderately but significantly so, were found in Type 1 diabetes patients in all four CD4+ subsets. The naive, central memory and Treg TCRB repertoires showed an apparent similarity that was greater among patients than among healthy donors.

Every bit of the isolated RNA underwent reverse transcription, so sequencing read expressed TCRB transcripts. Measured with immunoSEQ multiplex PCR; TCRdb has only the in-frame clones, and not every one. Of just over 25,000 clones in the sample, approximately 53% were seen once. Deletions cut 6 bases from V and 3 bases from J, with 15 bases between. In germline, CDR1 is MNHNY, CDR2 SVGAGI (reference sequence). CDR3 length: 14 residues. This sequence joins TRBV6-6 and TRBJ2-7, with D possibly TRBD2 on 6 matching bases. Sample: stem cell memory CD4+ T cells from blood. The TCR was taken from a young man with type 1 diabetes. The CDR3 DNA reads TGTGCCAGCAGGGTTGGTAGCGGCAGCTACGAGCAGTACTTC. Translation: CASRVGSGSYEQYF.